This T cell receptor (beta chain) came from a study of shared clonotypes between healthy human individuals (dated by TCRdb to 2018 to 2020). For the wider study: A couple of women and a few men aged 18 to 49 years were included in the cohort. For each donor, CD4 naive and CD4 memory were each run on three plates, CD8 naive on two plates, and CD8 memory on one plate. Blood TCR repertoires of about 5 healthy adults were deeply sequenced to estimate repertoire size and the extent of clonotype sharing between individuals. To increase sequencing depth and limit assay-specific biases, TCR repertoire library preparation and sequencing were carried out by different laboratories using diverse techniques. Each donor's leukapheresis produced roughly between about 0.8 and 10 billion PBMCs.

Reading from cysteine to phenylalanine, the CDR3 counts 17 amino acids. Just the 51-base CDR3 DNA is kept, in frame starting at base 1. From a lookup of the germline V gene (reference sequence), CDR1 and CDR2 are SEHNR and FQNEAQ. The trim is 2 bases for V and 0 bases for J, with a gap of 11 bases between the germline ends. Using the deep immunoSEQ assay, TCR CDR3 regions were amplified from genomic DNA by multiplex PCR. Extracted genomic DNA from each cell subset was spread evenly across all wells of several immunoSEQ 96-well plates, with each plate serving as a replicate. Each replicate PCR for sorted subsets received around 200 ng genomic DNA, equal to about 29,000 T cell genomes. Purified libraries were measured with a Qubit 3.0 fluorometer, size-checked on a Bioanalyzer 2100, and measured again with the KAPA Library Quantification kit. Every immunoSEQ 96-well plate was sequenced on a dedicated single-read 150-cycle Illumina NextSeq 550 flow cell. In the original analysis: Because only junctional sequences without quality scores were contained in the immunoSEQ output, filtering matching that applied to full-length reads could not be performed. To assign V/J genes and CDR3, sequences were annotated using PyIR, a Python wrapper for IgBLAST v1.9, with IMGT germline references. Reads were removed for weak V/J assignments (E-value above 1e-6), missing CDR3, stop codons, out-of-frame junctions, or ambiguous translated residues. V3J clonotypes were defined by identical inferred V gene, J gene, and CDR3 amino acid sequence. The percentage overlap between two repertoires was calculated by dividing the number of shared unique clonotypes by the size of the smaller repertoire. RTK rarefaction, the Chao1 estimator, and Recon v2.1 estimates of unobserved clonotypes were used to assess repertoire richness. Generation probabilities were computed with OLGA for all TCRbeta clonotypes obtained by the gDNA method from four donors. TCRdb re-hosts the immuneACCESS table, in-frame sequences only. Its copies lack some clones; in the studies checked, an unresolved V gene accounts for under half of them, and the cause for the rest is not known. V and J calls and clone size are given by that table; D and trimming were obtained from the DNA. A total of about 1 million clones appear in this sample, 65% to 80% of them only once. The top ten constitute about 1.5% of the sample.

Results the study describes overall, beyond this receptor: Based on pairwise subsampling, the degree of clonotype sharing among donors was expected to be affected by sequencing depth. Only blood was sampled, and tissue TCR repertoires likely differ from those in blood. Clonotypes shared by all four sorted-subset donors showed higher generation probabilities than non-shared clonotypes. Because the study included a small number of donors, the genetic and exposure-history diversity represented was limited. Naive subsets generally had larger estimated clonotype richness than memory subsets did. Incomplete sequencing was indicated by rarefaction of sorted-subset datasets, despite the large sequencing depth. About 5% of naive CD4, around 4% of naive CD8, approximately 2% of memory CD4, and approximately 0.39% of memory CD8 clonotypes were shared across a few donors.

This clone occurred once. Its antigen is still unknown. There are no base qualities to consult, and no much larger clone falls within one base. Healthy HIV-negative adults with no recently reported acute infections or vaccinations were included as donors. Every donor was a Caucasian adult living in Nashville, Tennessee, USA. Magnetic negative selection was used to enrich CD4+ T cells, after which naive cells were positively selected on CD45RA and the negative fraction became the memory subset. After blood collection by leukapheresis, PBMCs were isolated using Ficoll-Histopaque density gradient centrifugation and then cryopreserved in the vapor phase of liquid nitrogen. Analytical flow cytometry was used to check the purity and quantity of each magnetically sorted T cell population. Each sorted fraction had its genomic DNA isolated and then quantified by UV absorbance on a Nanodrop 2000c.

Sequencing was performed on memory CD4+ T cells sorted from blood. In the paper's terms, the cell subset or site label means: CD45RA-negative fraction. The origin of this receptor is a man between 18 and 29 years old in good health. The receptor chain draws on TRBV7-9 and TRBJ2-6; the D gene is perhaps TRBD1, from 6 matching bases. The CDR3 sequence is CASSLHGGRSGANVLTF. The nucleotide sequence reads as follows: TGTGCCAGCAGCTTACATGGGGGCCGCTCTGGGGCCAACGTCCTGACTTTC.